These 28 T cell receptor beta chains came from one sample sequenced in a study of identical twins (dated by TCRdb to between 2015 and 2016). The method behind the library was 5' RACE. TCRdb lists the instrument as Illumina HiSeq 2000. The raw public data were reprocessed by TCRdb itself: fastp quality trimming at Q25, MiXCR clonotype calling, in-frame beta chains only. When rows share a CDR3 protein, they turn into one entry using the most common DNA and genes. The sample table contains approximately 680,000 distinct CDR3 sequences; only one count was recorded for less than 9% of them. The top ten constitute roughly 1.6% of the sample. The sample also formed part of further work on yellow fever vaccine responses in identical twins.

Sequenced sample: PBMCs. These receptors all come from a woman aged 18-29 years in good health.

The CDR3 coding sequence is TGTGCCACCAGTGATCCAGGGGTGGCAGATACGCAGTATTTT. Protein sequence: CATSDPGVADTQYF. This chain joins TRBV24-1 and TRBJ2-3; TRBD1 might be the D (6 bases). CDR3 length: 14 residues. Germline V gene lookup returns CDR1 KGHDR and CDR2 SFDVKD. Trimming pared 3 bases from V and 4 bases from J, leaving 10 bases between.

The chain combines TRBV11-2 with TRBJ2-3; maybe TRBD2 (5 bases). The V end was cut by 0 bases, the J end by 5 bases, with 6 bases between. Germline V gene lookup returns CDR1 SGHAT and CDR2 FQNNGV. The CDR3 loop spans 13 amino acids. The chain's CDR3 is CASSLEGRDTQYF. In DNA form, the CDR3 reads TGTGCCAGCAGCTTAGAGGGGAGAGATACGCAGTATTTT.

The table lists this clonotype with a few counts. This chain connects TRBV25-1 to TRBJ1-1; weak D call: TRBD1 (6 bases). The germline gives CDR1 MGHDK, CDR2 SYGVNS. V was trimmed by 4 bases and J by 0 bases, leaving 9 bases between them. The CDR3 extends over 14 amino acids. Here the CDR3 DNA reads TGTGCCAGCAGTGGGGGGGCTTTGAACACTGAAGCTTTCTTT. It yields the protein CASSGGALNTEAFF. Combining the CDR3 with reference TRBV25-1 and TRBJ1-1 gives the whole variable domain EADIYQTPRYLVIGTGKKITLECSQTMGHDKMYWYQQDPGMELHLIHYSYGVNSTEKGDLSSESTVSRIRTEHFPLTLESARPSHTSQYLCASSGGALNTEAFFGQGTRLTVV.

The V gene is TRBV20-1, the J gene TRBJ2-3, with TRBD2 matching 10 bases. The CDR3 runs 13 residues. Trimming took 3 bases from V and 4 from J; bases not matched to a gene: 1. Germline CDR1 and CDR2: DFQATT and SNEGSKA (reference sequence). The CDR3 DNA follows: TGCAGTGCTAGGGGACTAGCGTCAGATACGCAGTATTTT. Protein product: CSARGLASDTQYF.

This clonotype was detected a few times. The chain carries TRBV7-9 and TRBJ1-4; possibly TRBD1 for D (6 bases). The CDR3 has 15 residues. Germline CDR1 and CDR2: SEHNR and FQNEAQ (reference sequence). V was pared by 5 bases and J by 11 bases, with 21 bases between. The CDR3 coding sequence is TGTGCCAGCAGCCCCTCGGACAGTGGGACGACTAAACTGTTTTTT. This translates into CASSPSDSGTTKLFF.

This clonotype turned up a few times. The genes are TRBV7-8 and TRBJ2-3; D not certain. The CDR3 sequence is 12 residues long. Germline CDR1 reads SGHVS; CDR2 reads FQNEAQ. V dropped 4 bases and J dropped 3 bases, with 5 bases sitting between them. The CDR3 spells CASSSETDTQYF. CDR3 DNA sequence: TGTGCCAGCAGCTCCGAAACAGATACGCAGTATTTT.

In its sample, this clonotype was seen many times. The chain is built from TRBV28 and TRBJ2-7, with 10 bases lining up with TRBD1. The trim removed 7 bases at V and 1 base at J, leaving 7 bases unmatched. The germline V gene encodes CDR1 MDHEN and CDR2 SYDVKM. This CDR3 comprises 15 residues. The CDR3 sequence: CASIRPGQGSYEQYF. Here the CDR3 DNA reads TGTGCCAGCATCCGCCCGGGACAGGGGTCCTACGAGCAGTACTTC.

The J gene is TRBJ1-5, the V gene TRBV2; 7 positions agree with TRBD1. Germline CDR1 and CDR2: SNHLY and FYNNEI. This CDR3 has 13 residues. After removal of 5 bases from V and 7 bases from J, the junction contained 5 bases not matched to a gene. The CDR3 loop reads CASSRQGRQPQHF. In DNA form, the CDR3 reads TGTGCCAGCAGTCGACAGGGAAGGCAGCCCCAGCATTTT.

In its sample, this clonotype was seen a few times. The rearrangement links TRBV27 to TRBJ2-1, with D possibly matching TRBD1 (6 bases). Trimming shortened V by 5 bases and J by 9 bases, and 17 bases separated the two germline ends. The CDR3 loop spans 14 amino acids. The germline V gene has CDR1 MNHEY and CDR2 SMNVEV (reference sequence). For the CDR3, the DNA is TGTGCCAGCAGTGAGGGACCCCAGGGGAGTGAGCAGTTCTTC. It specifies CASSEGPQGSEQFF.

The rearrangement links TRBV2 to TRBJ2-7; D gene unclear. V was clipped by 4 bases and J by 5 bases, with 3 bases between them. CDR1 SNHLY and CDR2 FYNNEI come from the germline V gene. There are 10 residues in the CDR3. The CDR3 DNA sequence: TGTGCCAGCAGTGTGGACGAGCAGTACGTC. It encodes CASSVDEQYV.

CDR3 DNA: TGCAGCGTTGAAGAAGCAGGGACGGTTAACTATGGCTACACCTTC. Its translation: CSVEEAGTVNYGYTF. The chain joins TRBV29-1 to TRBJ1-2; D possibly corresponds to TRBD1 (5 bases). Germline CDR1 is SQVTM and CDR2 is ANQGSEA. The CDR3 is made up of 15 amino acids. V lost 0 bases and J 1 base, leaving 12 bases between the germline ends. Full variable domain (remainder filled in from reference TRBV29-1 and TRBJ1-2): SAVISQKPSRDICQRGTSLTIQCQVDSQVTMMFWYRQQPGQSLTLIATANQGSEATYESGFVIDKFPISRPNLTFSTLTVSNMSPEDSSIYLCSVEEAGTVNYGYTFGSGTRLTVV.

In its sample, this clonotype was seen many times. V and J are TRBV10-3 and TRBJ2-2; the match to TRBD2 covers 11 bases. This CDR3 has 18 residues. J gave up 1 base and V 7 bases, and 11 bases lay outside the gene matches. CDR1 ENHRY and CDR2 SYGVKD come from the germline V gene. The CDR3 bases are TGTGCCATCAAGAAGACACTAGCGGGGGTCCTGAACACCGGGGAGCTGTTTTTT. Its translation is CAIKKTLAGVLNTGELFF.

This clonotype was detected many times. This chain joins TRBV28 and TRBJ1-5; 8 bases map to TRBD1. This CDR3 is 14 amino acids long. CDR1 is MDHEN, CDR2 SYDVKM, per germline. J was trimmed by 5 bases and V by 7 bases; bases with no gene match: 7. The CDR3 coding sequence is TGTGCCAGCACCCAGGACAGGGCGGATCAGCCCCAGCATTTT. Amino acid sequence: CASTQDRADQPQHF. Variable domain in full (rest from reference TRBV28 and TRBJ1-5): DVKVTQSSRYLVKRTGEKVFLECVQDMDHENMFWYRQDPGLGLRLIYFSYDVKMKEKGDIPEGYSVSREKKERFSLILESASTNQTSMYLCASTQDRADQPQHFGDGTRLSIL.

This clonotype has at least ten counts. The rearrangement links TRBV11-2 to TRBJ2-3; the match to TRBD2 covers 9 bases. This CDR3 spans 18 amino acids. V trimming: 1 base; J trimming: 4 bases; junction bases outside the gene matches: 12. Germline values: CDR1 SGHAT, CDR2 FQNNGV. CDR3 bases: TGTGCCAGCAGCTTAGTATTGGGCAGCGGGGGGCCCCCAGATACGCAGTATTTT. This encodes CASSLVLGSGGPPDTQYF.

The V call is TRBV20-1, the J call TRBJ1-5; perhaps TRBD1 as D (5 bases). The germline V gene encodes CDR1 DFQATT and CDR2 SNEGSKA (reference sequence). V was shortened by 6 bases and J by 0 bases, with 12 bases between the two germline ends. CDR3 length: 14 residues. The CDR3 sequence is CSARDSTSNQPQHF. CDR3 DNA sequence: TGCAGTGCCCGGGACTCAACTAGCAATCAGCCCCAGCATTTT.

The V call is TRBV10-1, the J call TRBJ2-2; no clear D gene. CDR3 length equals 14 residues. CDR1 and CDR2 from the germline V gene are WNHNN and SYGVQD (reference sequence). With 9 bases removed from V and 0 bases from J, the gap between germline ends came to 11 bases. The chain's CDR3 is CASRALTNTGELFF. The CDR3 nucleotides are TGCGCCAGTCGGGCACTAACGAACACCGGGGAGCTGTTTTTT.

This clonotype was seen more than once but under ten times. The CDR3 loop is CASSPPWTGELFF. The CDR3 DNA follows: TGTGCCAGCTCACCACCGTGGACCGGGGAGCTGTTTTTT. This chain uses TRBV18 with TRBJ2-2, with D unresolved. The CDR3 is 13 residues long. Trimming removed 0 bases from V and 5 bases from J, with 4 bases in between. Germline V lookup: CDR1 KGHSH, CDR2 LQKENI.

This clonotype was seen a few times. This chain connects TRBV28 to TRBJ1-2, with unresolved D. With 7 bases removed from V and 5 bases from J, the gap between germline ends came to 11 bases. The CDR3 extends over 12 amino acids. The V gene's germline CDR1 is MDHEN and CDR2 SYDVKM. DNA of the CDR3: TGTGCCAGCAACCAGGCCAGTTATGGCTACACCTTC. This encodes CASNQASYGYTF.

This clonotype was detected many times. This sequence joins TRBV6-6 and TRBJ1-2; 9 bases are shared with TRBD1. Germline loops: CDR1 MNHNY, CDR2 SVGAGI (reference sequence). This CDR3 is built from 13 residues. J was trimmed by 4 bases and V by 9 bases; bases with no gene match: 6. CDR3 in amino acids: CASQETGGYGYTF. In nucleotides, the CDR3 is TGTGCCAGTCAGGAGACAGGGGGCTATGGCTACACCTTC.

This clonotype was counted a few times. The chain couples TRBV6-5 to TRBJ2-1; D uncertain. The CDR3 is 15 amino acids. The V end was cut by 4 bases, the J end by 4 bases, with 14 bases between. Looked up from germline, CDR1 is MNHEY and CDR2 is SVGAGI. The DNA for the CDR3 is TGTGCCAGCAGTTCGAACCCCACTGGGTACAATGAGCAGTTCTTC. Translating gives CASSSNPTGYNEQFF.

This clonotype was seen more than once but under ten times. The V gene is TRBV3-1, the J gene TRBJ2-3, with TRBD2 matching over 11 bases. Germline CDR1 LGHDT, CDR2 YNNKEL (reference sequence). V shed 1 base and J 3 bases; nucleotides not matched to a gene: 6. There are 17 residues in the CDR3. CDR3 nucleotide sequence: TGTGCCAGCAGCCAAGCTTTTAGCGGGGGGGGGACAGATACGCAGTATTTT. This translates into CASSQAFSGGGTDTQYF.

This clonotype was seen many times. The chain combines TRBV12-3 or TRBV12-4 with TRBJ2-1; D remains unclear. This CDR3 region has 12 residues. Trimming removed 6 bases from V and 5 bases from J, with 8 bases in between. This chain's CDR3 is CASRLRDNEQFF. The CDR3 DNA reads as TGTGCCAGCAGGCTAAGAGACAATGAGCAGTTCTTC.

This clonotype was recorded many times. The V gene is TRBV3-1, the J gene TRBJ1-1; D remains unclear. Germline-derived CDR1 and CDR2 are LGHDT and YNNKEL (reference sequence). This CDR3 has 13 amino acids. Trimming cost V 0 bases and J 13 bases, with 15 bases left between them. CDR3 in amino acids: CASSQDWTLGFFF. The CDR3 nucleotides read TGTGCCAGCAGCCAAGATTGGACCTTGGGCTTTTTCTTT.

This chain uses TRBV5-5 with TRBJ1-2; weak D call: TRBD1 (5 bases). Germline V gene sequence: CDR1 SGHKS, CDR2 YYEKEE (reference sequence). The CDR3 runs to 13 residues. Trimming removed 0 bases at V and 4 bases at J, with 7 bases between. CDR3 amino acids: CASSLATAYGYTF. CDR3 DNA: TGTGCCAGCAGCTTGGCGACAGCCTATGGCTACACCTTC.

Many counts were recorded for this clonotype. The rearrangement joins TRBV6-5 to TRBJ1-1; D might be TRBD1 (5 bases). CDR1 and CDR2 (germline): MNHEY, SVGAGI. This CDR3 is built from 12 residues. V shed 4 bases and J shed 11 bases, with 14 bases lying between them. CDR3 sequence (DNA): TGTGCCAGCAGTTTCCCGTCAGGGCGTGCTTTCTTT. The encoded protein is CASSFPSGRAFF.

V and J are TRBV27 and TRBJ2-7, with 7 bases matching TRBD1. V was pared by 7 bases and J by 6 bases, with 18 bases of the junction left unmatched. The V gene's germline CDR1 is MNHEY and CDR2 SMNVEV (reference sequence). The CDR3 sequence is 16 residues long. CDR3 protein: CASKLGAPGQPSEQYF. CDR3 sequence (DNA): TGTGCCAGCAAACTTGGGGCCCCGGGACAGCCGTCCGAGCAGTACTTC.

The sample holds a few counts of this clonotype. The rearrangement links TRBV4-2 to TRBJ2-1; D uncertain. Germline V gene data show CDR1 as LGHNA and CDR2 as YNFKEQ. V was pared by 0 bases and J by 2 bases, with 11 bases between. CDR3 length: 16 amino acids. CDR3 DNA: TGTGCCAGCAGCCAAGAAGAGACCAACGCCTACAATGAGCAGTTCTTC. Translation: CASSQEETNAYNEQFF.

The rearrangement joins TRBV20-1 to TRBJ2-1; D might be TRBD2 (6 bases). The V gene lost 4 bases and the J gene lost 7 bases, with 14 bases spanning the gap. Per the germline V gene, CDR1 is DFQATT and CDR2 is SNEGSKA (reference sequence). The CDR3 is 13 residues long. CDR3 nucleotides: TGCAGTGCTACCCGACTAGGATTGAATGAGCAGTTCTTC. It specifies CSATRLGLNEQFF.